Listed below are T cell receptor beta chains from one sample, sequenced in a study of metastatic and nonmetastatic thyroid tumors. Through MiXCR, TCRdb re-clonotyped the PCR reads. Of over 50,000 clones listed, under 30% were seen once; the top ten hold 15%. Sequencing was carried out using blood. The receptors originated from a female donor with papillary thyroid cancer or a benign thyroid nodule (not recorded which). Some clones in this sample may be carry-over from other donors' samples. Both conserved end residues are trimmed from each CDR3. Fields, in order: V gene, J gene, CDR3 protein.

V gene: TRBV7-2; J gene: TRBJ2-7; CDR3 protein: ASSPWAGTSYEQY
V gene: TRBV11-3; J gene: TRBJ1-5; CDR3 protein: ASSLDKQGLNQPQH
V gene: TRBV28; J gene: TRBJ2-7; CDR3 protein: ASSPAAYEQY
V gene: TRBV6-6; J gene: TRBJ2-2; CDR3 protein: ASSYSEGGGTGELF
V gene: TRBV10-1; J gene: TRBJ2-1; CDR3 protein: ASSTGTGVYNEQF
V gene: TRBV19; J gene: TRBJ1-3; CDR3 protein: ASSSPTGPSGNTIY
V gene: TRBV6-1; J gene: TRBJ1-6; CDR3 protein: ASSARGSYNSPLH
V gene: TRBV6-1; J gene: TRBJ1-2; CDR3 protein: ASSTGTGLYGYT
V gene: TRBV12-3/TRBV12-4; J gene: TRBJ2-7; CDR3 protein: ASSFGQGRSYEQY
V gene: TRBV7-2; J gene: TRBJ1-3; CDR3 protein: ASSLALQGAVTGNTIY
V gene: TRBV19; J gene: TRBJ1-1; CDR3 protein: ASSDGYTEAF
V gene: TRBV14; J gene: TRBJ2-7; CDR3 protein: ASSRGGFGNLYEQY
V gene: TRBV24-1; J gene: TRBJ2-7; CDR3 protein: ATSAHRTSGSYEQY
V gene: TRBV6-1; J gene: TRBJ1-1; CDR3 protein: ASSTGTGEANTEAF
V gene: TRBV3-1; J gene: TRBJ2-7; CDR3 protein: ASSQPWDRSRYEQY
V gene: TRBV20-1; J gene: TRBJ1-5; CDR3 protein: SASGPTGGSQPQH
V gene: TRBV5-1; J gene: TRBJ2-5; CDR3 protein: ASSRGGETETQY
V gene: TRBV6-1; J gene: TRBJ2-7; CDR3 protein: ASSVRGASYEQY
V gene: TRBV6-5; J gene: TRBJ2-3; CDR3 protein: ASSPRSGGFWTDTQY
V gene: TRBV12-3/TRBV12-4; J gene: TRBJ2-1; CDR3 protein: ASSLAISSYNEQF
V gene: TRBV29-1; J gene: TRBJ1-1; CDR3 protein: SAQPRPFGMNTEAF
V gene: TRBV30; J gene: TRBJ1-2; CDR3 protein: ACREPATYGYT
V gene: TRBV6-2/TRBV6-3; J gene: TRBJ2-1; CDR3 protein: ASSYRAATPANEQF
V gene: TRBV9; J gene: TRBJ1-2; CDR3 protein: ASSDAAGHSNYGYT
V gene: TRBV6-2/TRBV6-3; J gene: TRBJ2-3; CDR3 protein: ASTLAGVITDTQY
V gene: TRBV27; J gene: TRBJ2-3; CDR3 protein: ASSLSAATDTQY
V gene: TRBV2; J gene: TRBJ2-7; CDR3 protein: ASRVRGLGEQY
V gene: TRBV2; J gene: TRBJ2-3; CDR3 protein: ASKRVAGWADTQY
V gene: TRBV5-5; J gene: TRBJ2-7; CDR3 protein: ANSLYAAAYEQY
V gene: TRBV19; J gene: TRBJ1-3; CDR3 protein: ATTQGGNTIY
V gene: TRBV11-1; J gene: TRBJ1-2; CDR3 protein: ASSSQALGDGYT
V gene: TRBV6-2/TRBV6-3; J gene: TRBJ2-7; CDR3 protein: ASSYNRVNEQY
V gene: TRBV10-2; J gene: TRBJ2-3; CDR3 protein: AGKVAGGDTQY
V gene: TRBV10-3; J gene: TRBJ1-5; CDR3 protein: AISDRGARQPQH
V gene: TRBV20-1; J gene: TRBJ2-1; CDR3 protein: SARGRTSGFNEQF
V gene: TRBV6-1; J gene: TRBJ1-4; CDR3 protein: ASKVEGAELF
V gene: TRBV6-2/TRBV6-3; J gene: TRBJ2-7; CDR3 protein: ASSYAATAYEQY
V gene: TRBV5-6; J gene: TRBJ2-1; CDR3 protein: ASSHSGSAYNEQF
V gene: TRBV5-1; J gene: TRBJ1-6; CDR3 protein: ASSFEGDNSPLH
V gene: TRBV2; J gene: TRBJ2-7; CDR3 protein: ASSREQRALGEQY
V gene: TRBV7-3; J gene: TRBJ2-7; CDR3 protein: ASSNPGGEQY
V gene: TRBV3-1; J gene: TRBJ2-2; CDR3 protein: ASSQRGANTGELF
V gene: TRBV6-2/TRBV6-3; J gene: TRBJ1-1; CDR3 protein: ASKDPASPTNTEAF
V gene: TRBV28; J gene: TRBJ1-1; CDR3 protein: ASRPTGLGAF
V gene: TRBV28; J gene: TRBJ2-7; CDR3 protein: ASNPSAVSSYEQY
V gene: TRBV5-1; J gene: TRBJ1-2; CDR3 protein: ASSLVIPGQGNYGYT
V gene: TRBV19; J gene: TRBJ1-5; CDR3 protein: ASSPEDRGNQPQH
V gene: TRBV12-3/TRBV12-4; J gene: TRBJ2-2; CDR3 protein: ASREGSGELF
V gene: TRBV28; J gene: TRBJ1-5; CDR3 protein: ASSLVQGIRNQPQH
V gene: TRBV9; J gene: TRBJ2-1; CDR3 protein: ASSVDWASGGEQF
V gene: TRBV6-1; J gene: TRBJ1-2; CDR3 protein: ASSRDREGGYT
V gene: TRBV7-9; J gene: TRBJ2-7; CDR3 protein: ASSLGWNSYEQY
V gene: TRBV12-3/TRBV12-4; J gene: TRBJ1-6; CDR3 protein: ASSSGLSGSPLH
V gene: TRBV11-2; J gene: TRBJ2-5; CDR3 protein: ASQPGEDTQY
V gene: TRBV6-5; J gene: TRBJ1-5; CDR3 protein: ASSYSRSRDQPQH
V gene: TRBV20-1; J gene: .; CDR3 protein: SARPLRGDTYNEQF
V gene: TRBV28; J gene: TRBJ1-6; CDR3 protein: ASSPRTAGFNSPLH
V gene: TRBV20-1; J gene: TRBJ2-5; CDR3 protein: SARGVVGLGETQY
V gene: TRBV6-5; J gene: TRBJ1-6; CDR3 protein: ASSYSSLLSYNSPLH